This T cell receptor beta chain was identified during a study of response to subunit inactivated influenza vaccine. The study's findings and limits: The authors suggested that few new T cells are recruited per seasonal influenza vaccination.

Comments on this clonotype: Its antigen is not identified. A much larger clone lies a single base off, so this may be a read error.

TCRdb itself ran the RT-PCR reads through MiXCR, one entry per CDR3 protein. The sample lists 800,000 or so distinct CDR3 sequences; less than 25% were seen once. The CDR3 loop spans 16 amino acids. Trimming shortened V by 1 base and J by 0 bases, and 10 bases separated the two germline ends. CDR1 and CDR2 (germline): MDHEN, SYDVKM. The sequence was obtained from a man aged 45-65 years who received an inactivated influenza vaccine. The rearrangement uses TRBV28 and TRBJ2-1; perhaps TRBD2 as D (6 bases). Sequenced material: PBMCs from blood, taken roughly 5 days after vaccination. The CDR3 bases are TGTGCCAGCAGTTTATTTTGGCGGGACTCCTACAATGAGCAGTTCTTC. Translated, it gives CASSLFWRDSYNEQFF.